This is a list of T cell receptor beta chains from one sample in a study of patients and donors after allogeneic stem cell transplantation. In TCRdb, the RT-PCR reads were re-called with MiXCR into one record per CDR3 protein. The data show some 960,000 distinct CDR3 sequences, with under 20% seen just once and under 6.5% held by the top ten. Material for sequencing was blood, either unsorted or a sorted T cell fraction (not recorded which). These receptors were obtained from a human donor who was either an allogeneic HSCT recipient or a stem cell or donor lymphocyte infusion donor (not recorded which). It is not recorded whose cells these are; they may come from a transplant donor. CDR3s include the opening cysteine and the closing phenylalanine or tryptophan. D genes are given only for firm matches. Not every row has a clone size; where given, it reads once, few, many or a size class.

D gene,J gene,CDR3 length,clone size,V gene,CDR3 DNA,CDR3 protein
-,TRBJ1-1,16,few,TRBV24-1,TGTGCCACCAGTGGGCGGGGTGAGTCGAGGAACACTGAAGCTTTCTTT,CATSGRGESRNTEAFF
TRBD1,TRBJ1-6,14,-,TRBV7-3,TGTGCCAGCAGCTTACAGGGGGTAAATTCACCCCTCCACTTT,CASSLQGVNSPLHF
TRBD1,TRBJ1-4,15,-,TRBV7-9,TGTGCCAGCAGCTTGGCCTACAGGGGCGACGAAAAACTGTTTTTT,CASSLAYRGDEKLFF
TRBD1,TRBJ1-6,13,-,TRBV20-1,TGCAGTGTACGGGACAGGGTAAATTCACCCCTCCACTTT,CSVRDRVNSPLHF
-,TRBJ2-7,14,-,TRBV9,TGTGCCAGCAGCGTAGAGTTCGGCTCCTACGAGCAGTACTTC,CASSVEFGSYEQYF
-,TRBJ2-7,15,-,TRBV12-3/TRBV12-4,TGTGCCAGCAGCGTCCCGGTTGGGAGAAGGTACGAGCAGTACTTC,CASSVPVGRRYEQYF
-,TRBJ2-2,14,few,TRBV7-9,TGTGCCGGGGGTAACAGTCTTAACACCGGGGAGCTGTTTTTT,CAGGNSLNTGELFF
TRBD1,TRBJ2-6,16,-,TRBV12-3/TRBV12-4,TGTGCCAGCAACGGACAGGTTCTCTCTGGGGCCAACGTCCTGACTTTC,CASNGQVLSGANVLTF
-,TRBJ1-1,12,-,TRBV6-5,TGTGCCAGTGGCCGGGCGAACACTGAAGCTTTCTTT,CASGRANTEAFF
-,TRBJ2-3,17,few,TRBV11-1,TGTGCCAGCAGCCCCCGCTGGCCCCAGAAAAACACAGATACGCAGTATTTT,CASSPRWPQKNTDTQYF
-,TRBJ1-6,15,-,TRBV5-1,TGCGCCAGCAGCTTGGCCCTTAGGTCGAATTCACCCCTCCACTTT,CASSLALRSNSPLHF
-,TRBJ1-5,17,few,TRBV4-1,TGCGCCAGCAGCCCCCTCGCCTTGAGAGGGGGGCGACAGCCCCAGCATTTT,CASSPLALRGGRQPQHF
TRBD2,TRBJ2-1,17,-,TRBV3-1,TGTGCCAGCAGCCCGGGACTACATCCGAGCTCCTACAATGAGCAGTTCTTC,CASSPGLHPSSYNEQFF
-,TRBJ1-1,13,few,TRBV24-1,TGTGCCACCAGTGCAGGGAGTGACACTGAAGCTTTCTTT,CATSAGSDTEAFF
-,TRBJ2-1,12,-,TRBV29-1,TGCAGCGGGGGGGCGGTAGGGGGTGAGCAGTTCTTC,CSGGAVGGEQFF
TRBD1,TRBJ2-3,15,many,TRBV7-6,TGTGCCAGCAGCTTCGGACAGGGGCCCACAGATACGCAGTATTTT,CASSFGQGPTDTQYF
-,TRBJ2-5,14,few,TRBV5-1,TGCGCCAGCAGCTGGACATACCCGCTCGAGACCCAGTACTTC,CASSWTYPLETQYF
TRBD1,TRBJ2-1,15,few,TRBV9,TGTGCCAGCAGCCCATGGACAGGGTTGGTCAATGAGCAGTTCTTC,CASSPWTGLVNEQFF
-,TRBJ2-2,16,-,TRBV5-5,TGTGCCAGCAGCACCCCGACGGTTAGGGGCACCGGGGAGCTGTTTTTT,CASSTPTVRGTGELFF
-,TRBJ2-7,15,-,TRBV24-1,TGTGCCACCAGTGATTTGCAGGGACTGAACTACGAGCAGTACTTC,CATSDLQGLNYEQYF
TRBD2,TRBJ2-7,17,-,TRBV5-1,TGCGCCAGCAGCACGGGACTAGCGGGAGGGTCTTCCTACGAGCAGTACTTC,CASSTGLAGGSSYEQYF
-,TRBJ1-2,14,few,TRBV4-3,TGCGCCAGCAGCCAAGAACAGGGCTACTATGGCTACACCTTC,CASSQEQGYYGYTF
-,TRBJ2-7,14,-,TRBV7-9,TGTGCCAGCAGCTTCCCGGGACACCCCCACGAGCAGTACTTC,CASSFPGHPHEQYF
TRBD1,TRBJ2-2,16,-,TRBV5-1,TGCGCCAGCAGCTACCAGGGGGCGCGAAACACCGGGGAGCTGTTTTTT,CASSYQGARNTGELFF
-,TRBJ2-3,14,many,TRBV7-2,TGTGCCAGCAGCTTGAAAGGGAGCATGGATACGCAGTATTTT,CASSLKGSMDTQYF
-,TRBJ2-1,13,-,TRBV6-6,TGTGCCAGCAGTTACTCGGGGGTGGATGAGCAGTTCTTC,CASSYSGVDEQFF